The sequence of this TCR beta chain was determined in a study of control samples from healthy donors and cancer patients. Assay used: immunoSEQ multiplex PCR; TCRdb lists only in-frame clones, some missing. Of approximately 110,000 clones in the sample, around four fifths were seen once. The CDR3 spans 13 residues. V was cut by 5 bases and J by 2 bases, with 9 bases left in between. The germline CDR1 and CDR2 sequences are SGHNT and YENEEA. The sample comprised blood. This sequence was found in a woman aged 45 to 65 in good health. The gene calls are TRBV11-3 and TRBJ1-2; tentative D call: TRBD1 (5 bases). The CDR3 DNA reads as TGTGCCAGCAGCGAGGGACCGAACTATGGCTACACCTTC. Protein product: CASSEGPNYGYTF. Variable domain in full (rest from reference TRBV11-3 and TRBJ1-2): EAGVVQSPRYKIIEKKQPVAFWCNPISGHNTLYWYLQNLGQGPELLIRYENEEAVDDSQLPKDRFSAERLKGVDSTLKIQPAELGDSAVYLCASSEGPNYGYTFGSGTRLTVV.